This T cell receptor beta chain was recovered during a study of blood T cell repertoires in COVID-19. Study-wide background: Whether acute or convalescent, the COVID-19 samples came from the United States, Italy and Spain.

Original processing notes: Counts of nucleated cells, estimated from reference gene primer amplification, were obtained. The assay was immunoSEQ multiplex PCR, and TCRdb's table has in-frame clones only and misses some. V, J and clone size derive from that table, while D and trimming were established from the DNA sequence. The repertoire consists of some 100,000 clones, with less than 90% occurring once and the leading ten covering 18%. This clone appeared many times. Germline CDR1 and CDR2: MGHRA and YSYEKL. Deletions cut 4 bases from V and 2 bases from J, with 11 bases between. The CDR3 consists of 14 residues.

The chain uses TRBV4-1 and TRBJ2-5; D perhaps matches TRBD1 (5 bases). The sequenced sample was peripheral blood. This TCR was sampled from a woman aged 55-69 years with acute or convalescent COVID-19. DNA of the CDR3: TGCGCCAGCAGCCCACCTAGGGGTCAAGAGACCCAGTACTTC. Encoded protein: CASSPPRGQETQYF.